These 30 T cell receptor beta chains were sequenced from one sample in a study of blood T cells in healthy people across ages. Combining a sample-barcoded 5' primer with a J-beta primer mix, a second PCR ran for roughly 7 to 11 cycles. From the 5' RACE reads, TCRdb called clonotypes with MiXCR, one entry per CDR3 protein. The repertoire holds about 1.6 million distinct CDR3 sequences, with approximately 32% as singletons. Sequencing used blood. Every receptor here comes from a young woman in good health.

The CDR3, as DNA: TGCAGTGCTAGAGCCTCCGCGATCGGGCAGTACTTC. Translating gives CSARASAIGQYF. The chain employs TRBV20-1 and TRBJ2-5, with no clear D. V dropped 1 base and J dropped 11 bases, with 14 bases sitting between them. Per germline, CDR1 DFQATT and CDR2 SNEGSKA (reference sequence). CDR3 size: 12 residues.

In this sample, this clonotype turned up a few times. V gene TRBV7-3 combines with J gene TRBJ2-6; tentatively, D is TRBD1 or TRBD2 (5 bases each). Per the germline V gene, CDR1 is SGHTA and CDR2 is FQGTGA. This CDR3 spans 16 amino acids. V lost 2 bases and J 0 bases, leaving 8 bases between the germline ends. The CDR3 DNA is TGTGCCAGCAGCTTAGAAGGGACCTCTGGGGCCAACGTCCTGACTTTC. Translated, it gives CASSLEGTSGANVLTF.

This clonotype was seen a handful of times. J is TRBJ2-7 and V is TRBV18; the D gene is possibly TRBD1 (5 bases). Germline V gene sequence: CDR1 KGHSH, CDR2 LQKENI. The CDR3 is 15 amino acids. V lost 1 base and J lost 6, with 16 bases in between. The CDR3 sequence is CASSPQGYRPLEQYF. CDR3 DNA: TGTGCCAGCTCACCACAGGGGTATAGGCCCCTCGAGCAGTACTTC.

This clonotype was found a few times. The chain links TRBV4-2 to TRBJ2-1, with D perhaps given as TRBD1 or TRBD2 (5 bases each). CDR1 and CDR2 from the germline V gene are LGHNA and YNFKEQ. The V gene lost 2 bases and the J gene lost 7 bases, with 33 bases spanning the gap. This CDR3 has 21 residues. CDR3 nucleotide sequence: TGTGCCAGCAGCCAAAAACCCATCGGGGTTTTTTTGGCAGGGCCCGTTAATGAGCAGTTCTTC. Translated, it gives CASSQKPIGVFLAGPVNEQFF.

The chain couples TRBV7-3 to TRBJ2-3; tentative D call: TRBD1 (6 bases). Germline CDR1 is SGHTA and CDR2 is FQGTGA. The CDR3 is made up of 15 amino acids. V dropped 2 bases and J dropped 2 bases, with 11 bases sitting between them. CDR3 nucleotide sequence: TGTGCCAGCAGCTTATGGGACACCCCCACAGATACGCAGTATTTT. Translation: CASSLWDTPTDTQYF.

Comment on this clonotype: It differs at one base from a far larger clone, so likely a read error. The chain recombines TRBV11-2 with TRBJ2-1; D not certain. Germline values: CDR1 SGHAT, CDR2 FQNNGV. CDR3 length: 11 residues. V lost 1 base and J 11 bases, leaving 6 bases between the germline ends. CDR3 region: CASSLGDKQFF. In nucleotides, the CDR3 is TGTGCCAGCAGCTTAGGGGATAAGCAGTTCTTC.

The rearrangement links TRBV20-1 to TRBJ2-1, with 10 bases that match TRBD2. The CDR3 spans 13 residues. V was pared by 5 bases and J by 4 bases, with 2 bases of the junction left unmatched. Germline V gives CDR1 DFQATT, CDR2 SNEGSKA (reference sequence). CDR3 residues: CSALAGEYNEQFF. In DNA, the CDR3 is TGCAGTGCTCTAGCGGGAGAGTACAATGAGCAGTTCTTC.

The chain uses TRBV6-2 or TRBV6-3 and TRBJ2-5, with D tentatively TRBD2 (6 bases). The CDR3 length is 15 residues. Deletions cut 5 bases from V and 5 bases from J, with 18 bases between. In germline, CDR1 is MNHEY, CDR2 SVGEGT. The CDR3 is CASSPGLPQRETQYF. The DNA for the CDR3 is TGTGCCAGCAGTCCGGGACTGCCCCAGAGGGAGACCCAGTACTTC.

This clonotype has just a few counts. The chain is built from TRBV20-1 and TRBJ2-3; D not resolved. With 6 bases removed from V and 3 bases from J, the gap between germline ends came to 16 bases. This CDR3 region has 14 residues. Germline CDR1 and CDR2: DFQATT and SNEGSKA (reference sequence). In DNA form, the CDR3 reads TGCAGTGCCCATTCCGCGACTTGGACAGATACGCAGTATTTT. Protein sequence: CSAHSATWTDTQYF.

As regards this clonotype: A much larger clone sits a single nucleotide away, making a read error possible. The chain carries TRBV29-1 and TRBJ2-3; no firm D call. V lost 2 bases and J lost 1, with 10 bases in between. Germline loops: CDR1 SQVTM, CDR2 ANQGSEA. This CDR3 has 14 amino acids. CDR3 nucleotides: TGCAGCGTTGAATCGGCAATCGGCACAGATACGCAGTATTTT. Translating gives CSVESAIGTDTQYF.

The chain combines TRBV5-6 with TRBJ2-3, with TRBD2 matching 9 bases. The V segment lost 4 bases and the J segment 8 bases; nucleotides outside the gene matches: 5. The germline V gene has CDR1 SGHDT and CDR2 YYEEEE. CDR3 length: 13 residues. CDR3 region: CASSTGLARTQYF. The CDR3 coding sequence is TGTGCCAGCAGCACGGGACTAGCTCGTACGCAGTATTTT.

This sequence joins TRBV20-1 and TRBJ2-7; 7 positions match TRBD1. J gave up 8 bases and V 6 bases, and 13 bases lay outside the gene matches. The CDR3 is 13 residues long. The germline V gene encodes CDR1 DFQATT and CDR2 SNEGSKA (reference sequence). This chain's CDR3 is CSAANTGAYKQYF. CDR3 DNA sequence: TGCAGTGCCGCAAACACAGGGGCATACAAGCAGTACTTC.

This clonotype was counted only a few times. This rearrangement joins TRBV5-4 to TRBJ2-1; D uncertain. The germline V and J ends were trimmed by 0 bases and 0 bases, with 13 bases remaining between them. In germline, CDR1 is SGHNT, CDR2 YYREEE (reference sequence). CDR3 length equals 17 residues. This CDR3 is CASSLGGSRSSYNEQFF. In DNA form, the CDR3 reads TGTGCCAGCAGCTTGGGCGGAAGCAGGAGCTCCTACAATGAGCAGTTCTTC.

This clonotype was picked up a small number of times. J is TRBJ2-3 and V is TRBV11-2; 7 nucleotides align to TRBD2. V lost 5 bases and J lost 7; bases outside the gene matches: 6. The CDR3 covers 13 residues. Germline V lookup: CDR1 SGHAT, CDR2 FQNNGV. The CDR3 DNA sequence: TGTGCCAGCAGCCTCGCGCGGGAGAATACGCAGTATTTT. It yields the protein CASSLARENTQYF.

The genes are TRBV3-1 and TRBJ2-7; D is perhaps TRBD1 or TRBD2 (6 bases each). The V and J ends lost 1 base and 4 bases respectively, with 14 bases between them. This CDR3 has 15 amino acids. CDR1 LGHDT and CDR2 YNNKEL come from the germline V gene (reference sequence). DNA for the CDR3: TGTGCCAGCAGCCAAGGTTACGGGGGCTGGTACGAGCAGTACTTC. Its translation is CASSQGYGGWYEQYF.

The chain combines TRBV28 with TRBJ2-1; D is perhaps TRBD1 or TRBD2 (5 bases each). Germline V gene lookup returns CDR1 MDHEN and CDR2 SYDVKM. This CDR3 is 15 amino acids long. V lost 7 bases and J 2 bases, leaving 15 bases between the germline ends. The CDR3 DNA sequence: TGTGCCAGCACCAAGGAAAAGGGACCCTACAATGAGCAGTTCTTC. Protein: CASTKEKGPYNEQFF.

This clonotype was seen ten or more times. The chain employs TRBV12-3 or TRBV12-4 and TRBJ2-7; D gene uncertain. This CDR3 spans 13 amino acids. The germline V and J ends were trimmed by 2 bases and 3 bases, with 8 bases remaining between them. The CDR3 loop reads CASSLWVNYEQYF. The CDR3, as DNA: TGTGCCAGCAGTTTATGGGTCAACTACGAGCAGTACTTC.

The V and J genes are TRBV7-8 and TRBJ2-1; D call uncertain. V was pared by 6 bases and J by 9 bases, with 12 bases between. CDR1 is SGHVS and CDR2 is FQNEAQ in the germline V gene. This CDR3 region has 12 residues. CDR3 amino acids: CASRKEKGEQFF. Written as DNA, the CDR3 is TGTGCCAGCAGGAAGGAAAAGGGTGAGCAGTTCTTC.

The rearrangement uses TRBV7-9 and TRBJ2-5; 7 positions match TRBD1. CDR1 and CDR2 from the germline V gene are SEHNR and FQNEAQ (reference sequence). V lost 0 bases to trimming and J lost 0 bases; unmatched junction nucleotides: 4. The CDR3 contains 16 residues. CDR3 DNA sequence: TGTGCCAGCAGCTTAGCGGGACAGCTCTACCAAGAGACCCAGTACTTC. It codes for CASSLAGQLYQETQYF. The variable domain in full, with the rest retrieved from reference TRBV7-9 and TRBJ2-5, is DTGVSQNPRHKITKRGQNVTFRCDPISEHNRLYWYRQTLGQGPEFLTYFQNEAQLEKSRLLSDRFSAERPKGSFSTLEIQRTEQGDSAMYLCASSLAGQLYQETQYFGPGTRLLVL.

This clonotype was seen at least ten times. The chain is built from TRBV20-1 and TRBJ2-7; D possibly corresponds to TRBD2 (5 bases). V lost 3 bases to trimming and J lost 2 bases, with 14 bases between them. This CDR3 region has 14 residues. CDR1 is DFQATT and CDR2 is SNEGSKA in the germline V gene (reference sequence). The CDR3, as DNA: TGCAGTGCTAGCGGCACGAGCGGAACCTACGAGCAGTACTTC. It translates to CSASGTSGTYEQYF.

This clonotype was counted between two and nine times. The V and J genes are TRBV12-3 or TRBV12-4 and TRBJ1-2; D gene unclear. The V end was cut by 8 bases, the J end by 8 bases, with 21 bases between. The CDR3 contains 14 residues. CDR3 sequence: CASGLRSWIEGYTF. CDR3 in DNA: TGTGCCAGCGGATTAAGAAGTTGGATCGAGGGCTACACCTTC.

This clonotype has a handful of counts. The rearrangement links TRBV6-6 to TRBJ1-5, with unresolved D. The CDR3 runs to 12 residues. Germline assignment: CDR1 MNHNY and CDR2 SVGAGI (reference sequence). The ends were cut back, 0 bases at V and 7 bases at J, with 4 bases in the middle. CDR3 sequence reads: CASSYSEQPQHF. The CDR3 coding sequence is TGTGCCAGCAGTTACTCGGAGCAGCCCCAGCATTTT.

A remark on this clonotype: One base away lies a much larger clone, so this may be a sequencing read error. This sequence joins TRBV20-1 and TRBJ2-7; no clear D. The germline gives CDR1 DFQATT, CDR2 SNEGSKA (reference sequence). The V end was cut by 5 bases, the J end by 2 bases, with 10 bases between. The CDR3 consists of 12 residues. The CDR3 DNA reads TGCAGTGCTGCTCTCCACGCCTACGAGCAGTACTTC. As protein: CSAALHAYEQYF.

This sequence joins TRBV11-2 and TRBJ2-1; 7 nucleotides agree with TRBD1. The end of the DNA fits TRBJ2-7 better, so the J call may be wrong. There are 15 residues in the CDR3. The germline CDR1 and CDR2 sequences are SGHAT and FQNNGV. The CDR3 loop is CASSLGDSFYNEQYF. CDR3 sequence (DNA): TGTGCCAGCAGCTTAGGGGACAGCTTCTACAATGAGCAGTACTTC.

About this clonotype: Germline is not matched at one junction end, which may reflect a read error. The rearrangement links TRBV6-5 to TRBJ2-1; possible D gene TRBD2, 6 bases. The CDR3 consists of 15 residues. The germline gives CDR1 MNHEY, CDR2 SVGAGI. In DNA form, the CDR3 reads TGTGCCAGCAGGACTAGGGGAATTTCCTGCAATGAGCAGTTCTTC. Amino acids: CASRTRGISCNEQFF.

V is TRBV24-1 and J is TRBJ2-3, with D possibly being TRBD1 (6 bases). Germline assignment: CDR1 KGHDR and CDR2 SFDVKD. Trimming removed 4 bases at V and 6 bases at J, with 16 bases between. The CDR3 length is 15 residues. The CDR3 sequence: CATSDHGRDRDTQYF. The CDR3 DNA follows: TGTGCCACCAGTGACCATGGACGAGACAGGGATACGCAGTATTTT.

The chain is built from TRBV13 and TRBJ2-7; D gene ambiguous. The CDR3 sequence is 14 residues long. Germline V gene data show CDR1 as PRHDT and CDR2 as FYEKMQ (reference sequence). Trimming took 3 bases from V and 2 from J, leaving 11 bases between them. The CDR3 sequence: CASSFVGMPYEQYF. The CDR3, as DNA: TGTGCCAGCAGCTTTGTGGGGATGCCCTACGAGCAGTACTTC.

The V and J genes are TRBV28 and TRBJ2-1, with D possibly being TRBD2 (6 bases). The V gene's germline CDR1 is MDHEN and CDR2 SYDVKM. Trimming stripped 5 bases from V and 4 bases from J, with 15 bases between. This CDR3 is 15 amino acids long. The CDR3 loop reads CASSVLAGIYNEQFF. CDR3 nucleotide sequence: TGTGCCAGCAGTGTCCTTGCGGGGATTTACAATGAGCAGTTCTTC.

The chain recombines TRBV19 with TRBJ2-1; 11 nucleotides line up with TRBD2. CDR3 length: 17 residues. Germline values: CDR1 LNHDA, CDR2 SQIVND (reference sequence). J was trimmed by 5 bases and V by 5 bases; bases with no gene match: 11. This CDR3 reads CASSPIAGGPWDNEQFF. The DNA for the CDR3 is TGTGCCAGTAGTCCAATAGCGGGAGGGCCCTGGGACAATGAGCAGTTCTTC.

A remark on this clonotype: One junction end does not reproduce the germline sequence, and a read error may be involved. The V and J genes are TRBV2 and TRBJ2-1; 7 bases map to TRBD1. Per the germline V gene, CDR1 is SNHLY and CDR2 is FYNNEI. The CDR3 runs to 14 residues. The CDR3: CASSPGTATNEQFF. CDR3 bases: TGTGCCAGCAGCCCCGGGACAGCAACTAATGAACAGTTCTTC.